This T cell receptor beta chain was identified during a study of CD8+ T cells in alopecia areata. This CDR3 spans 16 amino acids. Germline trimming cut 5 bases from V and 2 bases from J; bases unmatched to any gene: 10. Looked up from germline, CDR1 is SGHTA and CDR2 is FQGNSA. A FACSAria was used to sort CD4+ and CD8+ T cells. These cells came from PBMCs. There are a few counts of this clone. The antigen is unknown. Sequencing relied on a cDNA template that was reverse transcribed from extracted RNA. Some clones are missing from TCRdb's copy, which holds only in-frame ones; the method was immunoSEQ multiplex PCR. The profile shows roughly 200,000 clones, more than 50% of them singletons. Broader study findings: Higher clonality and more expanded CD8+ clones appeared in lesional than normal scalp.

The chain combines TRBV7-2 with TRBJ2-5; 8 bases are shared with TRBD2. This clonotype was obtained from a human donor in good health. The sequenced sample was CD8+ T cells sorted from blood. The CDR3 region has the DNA TGTGCCAGCAGCCCGTTCTGGAGCGGGGGACAAGAGACCCAGTACTTC. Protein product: CASSPFWSGGQETQYF.